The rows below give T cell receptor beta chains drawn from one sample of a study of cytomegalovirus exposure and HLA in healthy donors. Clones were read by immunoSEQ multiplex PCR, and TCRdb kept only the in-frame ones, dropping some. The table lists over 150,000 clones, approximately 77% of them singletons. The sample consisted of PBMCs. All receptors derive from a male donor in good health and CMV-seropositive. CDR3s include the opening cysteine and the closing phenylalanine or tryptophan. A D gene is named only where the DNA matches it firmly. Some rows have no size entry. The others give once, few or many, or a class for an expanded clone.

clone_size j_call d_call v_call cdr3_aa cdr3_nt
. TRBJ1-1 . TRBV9 CASSPGHPNTEAFF TGTGCCAGCAGCCCCGGACATCCGAACACTGAAGCTTTCTTT
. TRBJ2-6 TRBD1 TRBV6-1 CASSLHSGTVNVLTF TGTGCCAGCAGTTTACACTCCGGGACAGTCAACGTCCTGACTTTC
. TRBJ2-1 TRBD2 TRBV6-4 CASSEGERGKGNCSEQFF TGTGCCAGCAGTGAGGGCGAGCGGGGTAAGGGCAATTGTAGTGAGCAGTTCTTC
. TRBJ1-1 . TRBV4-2 CASSRTRNTEAFF TGTGCCAGCAGCCGAACCAGGAACACTGAAGCTTTCTTT
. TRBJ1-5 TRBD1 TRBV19 CASSISGTDSNQPQHF TGTGCCAGTAGTATATCCGGGACAGATAGCAATCAGCCCCAGCATTTT
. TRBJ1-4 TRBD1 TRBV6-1 CASSKQGGNEKLFF TGTGCCAGCAGTAAACAGGGGGGCAATGAAAAACTGTTTTTT
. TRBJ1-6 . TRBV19 CASSPTRGGSPLHF TGTGCCAGTAGTCCCACCAGGGGCGGATCACCCCTCCACTTT
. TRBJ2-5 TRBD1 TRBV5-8 CASSLPDRVFQETQYF TGTGCCAGCAGCTTGCCCGACAGGGTGTTTCAAGAGACCCAGTACTTC
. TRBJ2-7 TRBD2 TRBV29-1 CSAGRGGDEQYF TGCAGCGCCGGGCGGGGAGGGGACGAGCAGTACTTC
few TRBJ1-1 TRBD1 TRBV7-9 CASSAGTATEAFF TGTGCCAGCAGCGCTGGGACAGCCACTGAAGCTTTCTTT
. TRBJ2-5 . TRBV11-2 CASSSVRGETQYF TGTGCCAGCAGCTCCGTGCGGGGAGAGACCCAGTACTTC
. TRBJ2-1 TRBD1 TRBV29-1 CSVEDRGRFNEQFF TGCAGCGTTGAAGACAGGGGGCGGTTCAATGAGCAGTTCTTC
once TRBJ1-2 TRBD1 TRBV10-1 CASSESSGTGGETF TGCGCCAGCAGTGAGTCGTCGGGGACAGGGGGCGAGACCTTC
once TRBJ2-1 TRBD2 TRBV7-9 CASSLIVAGGQEQFF TGTGCCAGCAGCTTAATCGTAGCGGGGGGGCAAGAGCAGTTCTTC
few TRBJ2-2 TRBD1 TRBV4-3 CASTTVTGALNTGELFF TGCGCCAGCACCACTGTTACAGGGGCGTTGAACACCGGGGAGCTGTTTTTT
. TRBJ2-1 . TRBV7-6 CASSLVAAEQFF TGTGCCAGCAGCTTAGTCGCGGCTGAGCAGTTCTTC
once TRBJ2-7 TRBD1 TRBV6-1 CATGDRFYEQYF TGTGCCACCGGGGACAGATTCTACGAGCAGTACTTC
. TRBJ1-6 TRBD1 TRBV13 CASSLGQGVSPLHF TGTGCCAGCAGCTTGGGACAGGGGGTTTCACCCCTCCACTTT
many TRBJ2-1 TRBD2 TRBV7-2 CASSLGGGGAYNEQFF TGTGCCAGCAGCTTAGGGGGCGGGGGGGCATACAATGAGCAGTTCTTC
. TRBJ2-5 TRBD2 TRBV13 CASSRRLAGGQETQYF TGTGCCAGCAGCCGGCGACTAGCGGGGGGGCAGGAGACCCAGTACTTC
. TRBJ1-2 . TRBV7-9 CASSSHHYSNYGYTF TGTGCCAGCAGCTCGCACCACTACTCTAACTATGGCTACACCTTC